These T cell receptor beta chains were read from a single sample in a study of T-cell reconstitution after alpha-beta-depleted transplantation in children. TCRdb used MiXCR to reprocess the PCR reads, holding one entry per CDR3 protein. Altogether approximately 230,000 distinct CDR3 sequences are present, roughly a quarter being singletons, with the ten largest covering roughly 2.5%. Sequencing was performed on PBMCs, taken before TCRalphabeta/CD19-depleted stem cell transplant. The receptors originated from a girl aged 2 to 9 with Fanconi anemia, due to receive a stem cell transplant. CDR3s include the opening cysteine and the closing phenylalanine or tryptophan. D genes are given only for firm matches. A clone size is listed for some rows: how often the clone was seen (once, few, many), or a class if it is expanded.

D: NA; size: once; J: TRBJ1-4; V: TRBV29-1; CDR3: CSAFTGLGEKLFF; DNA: TGCAGCGCGTTCACGGGGTTGGGTGAAAAACTGTTTTTT
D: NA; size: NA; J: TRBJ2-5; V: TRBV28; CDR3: CASSLRMGFQETQYF; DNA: TGTGCCAGCAGTTTACGGATGGGTTTCCAAGAGACCCAGTACTTC
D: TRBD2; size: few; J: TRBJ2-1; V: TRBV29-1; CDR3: CSVPSGSSYNEQFF; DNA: TGCAGCGTTCCTAGCGGGAGCTCCTACAATGAGCAGTTCTTC
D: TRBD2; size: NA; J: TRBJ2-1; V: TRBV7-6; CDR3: CASSSELAGGPNEQFF; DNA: TGTGCCAGCAGCTCCGAACTAGCGGGAGGGCCGAATGAGCAGTTCTTC
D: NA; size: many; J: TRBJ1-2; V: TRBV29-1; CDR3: CSVEDAGPYGYTF; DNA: TGCAGCGTTGAAGATGCAGGCCCCTATGGCTACACCTTC
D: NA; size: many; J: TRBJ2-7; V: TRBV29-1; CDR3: CSVYEGSYEQYF; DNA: TGCAGCGTTTATGAGGGCAGCTACGAGCAGTACTTC
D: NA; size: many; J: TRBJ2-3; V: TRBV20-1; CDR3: CSARRHMSGRDTQYF; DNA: TGCAGTGCTAGACGGCACATGTCGGGTCGAGATACGCAGTATTTT
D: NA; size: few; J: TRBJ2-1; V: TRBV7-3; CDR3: CASSPAGTFSYNEQFF; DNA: TGTGCCAGCAGCCCCGCCGGGACTTTCTCCTACAATGAGCAGTTCTTC
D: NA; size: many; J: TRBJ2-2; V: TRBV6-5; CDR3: CASSYFGGPNTGELFF; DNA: TGTGCCAGCAGTTACTTCGGGGGCCCGAACACCGGGGAGCTGTTTTTT
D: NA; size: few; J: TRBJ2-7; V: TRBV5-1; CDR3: CASSLLSGSYEQYF; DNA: TGCGCCAGCAGCTTGTTGTCCGGGAGCTACGAGCAGTACTTC
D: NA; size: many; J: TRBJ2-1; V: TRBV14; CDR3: CASSPPTGGFYYNEQFF; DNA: TGTGCCAGCAGCCCCCCCACCGGCGGTTTCTACTACAATGAGCAGTTCTTC
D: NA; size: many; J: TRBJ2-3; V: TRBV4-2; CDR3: CASSQVWGATTDTQYF; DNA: TGTGCCAGCAGCCAAGTGTGGGGGGCCACCACAGATACGCAGTATTTT
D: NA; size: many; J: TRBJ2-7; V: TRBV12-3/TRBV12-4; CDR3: CASSFTGNRYEQYF; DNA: TGTGCCAGCAGTTTTACAGGGAATCGCTACGAGCAGTACTTC
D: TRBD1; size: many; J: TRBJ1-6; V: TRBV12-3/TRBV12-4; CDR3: CASSTTGGSLDNSPLHF; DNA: TGTGCCAGCAGCACCACAGGGGGTAGCTTAGATAATTCACCCCTCCACTTT
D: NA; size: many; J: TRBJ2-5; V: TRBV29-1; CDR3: CSVDMGTRETQYF; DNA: TGCAGCGTTGATATGGGGACCCGGGAGACCCAGTACTTC
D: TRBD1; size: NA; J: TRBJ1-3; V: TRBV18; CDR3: CASSPGTVSGNTIYF; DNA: TGTGCCAGCTCACCGGGGACAGTCTCTGGAAACACCATATATTTT
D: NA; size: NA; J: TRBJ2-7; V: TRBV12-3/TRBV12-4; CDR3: CASSLGGRNEQYF; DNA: TGTGCCAGCAGTTTGGGTGGACGGAACGAGCAGTACTTC
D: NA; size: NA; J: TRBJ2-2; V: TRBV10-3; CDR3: CAIDQGIGELFF; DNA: TGTGCCATCGATCAGGGCATCGGGGAGCTGTTTTTT
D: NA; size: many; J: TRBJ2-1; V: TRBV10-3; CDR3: CATTGQSSYNEQFF; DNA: TGTGCCACCACGGGCCAGAGCTCCTACAATGAGCAGTTCTTC
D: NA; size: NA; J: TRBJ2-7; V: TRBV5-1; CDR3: CASSLVSGTTYEQYF; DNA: TGCGCCAGCAGCTTGGTCTCCGGGACAACCTACGAGCAGTACTTC
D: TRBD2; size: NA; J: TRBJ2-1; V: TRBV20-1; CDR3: CSASGGNSYNEQFF; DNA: TGCAGTGCGAGCGGGGGGAACTCCTACAATGAGCAGTTCTTC
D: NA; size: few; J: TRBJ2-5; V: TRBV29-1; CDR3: CSVVRGRETQYF; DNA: TGCAGCGTTGTAAGGGGGAGGGAGACCCAGTACTTC
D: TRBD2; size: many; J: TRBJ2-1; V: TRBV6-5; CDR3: CASSYSTVAGAEQFF; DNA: TGTGCCAGCAGTTACTCAACGGTAGCGGGAGCTGAGCAGTTCTTC
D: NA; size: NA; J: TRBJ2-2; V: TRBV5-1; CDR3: CASSLGQFTGELFF; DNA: TGCGCCAGCAGCCTCGGACAGTTCACCGGGGAGCTGTTTTTT